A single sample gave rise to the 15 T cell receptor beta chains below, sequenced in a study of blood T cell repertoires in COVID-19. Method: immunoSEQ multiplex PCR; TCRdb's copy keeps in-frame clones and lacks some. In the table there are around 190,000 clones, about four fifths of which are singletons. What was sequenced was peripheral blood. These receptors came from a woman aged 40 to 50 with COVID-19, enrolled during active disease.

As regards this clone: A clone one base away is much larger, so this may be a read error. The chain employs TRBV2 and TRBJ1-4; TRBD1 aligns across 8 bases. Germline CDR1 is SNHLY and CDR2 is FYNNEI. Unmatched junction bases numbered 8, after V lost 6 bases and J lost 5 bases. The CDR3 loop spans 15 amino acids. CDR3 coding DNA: TGTGCCAGCAGCATTATTGGACAGGGCAATGAAAAACTGTTTTTT. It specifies CASSIIGQGNEKLFF.

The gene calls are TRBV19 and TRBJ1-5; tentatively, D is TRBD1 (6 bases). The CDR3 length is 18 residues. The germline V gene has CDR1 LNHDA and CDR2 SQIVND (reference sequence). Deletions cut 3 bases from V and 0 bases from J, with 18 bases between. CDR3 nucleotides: TGTGCCAGTAGTATTATCACAGGGCCTCGTTATAGCAATCAGCCCCAGCATTTT. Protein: CASSIITGPRYSNQPQHF.

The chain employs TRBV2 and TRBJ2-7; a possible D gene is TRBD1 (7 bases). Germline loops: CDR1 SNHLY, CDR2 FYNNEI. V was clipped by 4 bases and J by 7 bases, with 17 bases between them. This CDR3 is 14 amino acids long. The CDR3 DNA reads TGTGCCAGCAGTGCTTCCCTGGCAGGGGGGGAGCAGTACTTC. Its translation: CASSASLAGGEQYF.

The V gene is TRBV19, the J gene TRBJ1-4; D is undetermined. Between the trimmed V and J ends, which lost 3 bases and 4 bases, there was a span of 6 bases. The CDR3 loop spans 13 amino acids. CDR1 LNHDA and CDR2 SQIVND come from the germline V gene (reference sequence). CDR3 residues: CASSIGLNEKLFF. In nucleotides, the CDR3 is TGTGCCAGTAGTATTGGGCTTAATGAAAAACTGTTTTTT. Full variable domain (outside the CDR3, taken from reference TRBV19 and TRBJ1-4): DGGITQSPKYLFRKEGQNVTLSCEQNLNHDAMYWYRQDPGQGLRLIYYSQIVNDFQKGDIAEGYSVSREKKESFPLTVTSAQKNPTAFYLCASSIGLNEKLFFGSGTQLSVL.

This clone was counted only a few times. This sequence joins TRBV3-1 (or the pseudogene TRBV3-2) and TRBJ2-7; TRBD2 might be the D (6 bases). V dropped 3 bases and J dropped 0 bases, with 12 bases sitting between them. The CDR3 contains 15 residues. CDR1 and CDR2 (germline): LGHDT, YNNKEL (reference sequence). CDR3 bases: TGTGCCAGCAGCCAGGGGGGATCCGGCTCCTACGAGCAGTACTTC. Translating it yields CASSQGGSGSYEQYF.

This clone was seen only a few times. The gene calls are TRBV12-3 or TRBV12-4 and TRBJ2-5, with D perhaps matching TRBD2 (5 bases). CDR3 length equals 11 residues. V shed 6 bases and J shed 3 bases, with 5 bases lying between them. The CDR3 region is CASRREETQYF. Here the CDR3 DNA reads TGTGCCAGCAGGAGGGAAGAGACCCAGTACTTC.

CDR3 sequence reads: CASSLAVRASREKLFF. The DNA for the CDR3 is TGTGCCAGCAGCTTAGCGGTCAGGGCTTCACGTGAAAAACTGTTTTTT. The chain links TRBV7-8 to TRBJ1-4, with D possibly TRBD1 on 5 matching bases. The V end lost 0 bases, the J end lost 7 bases, and 15 bases lay between the germline ends. Germline V gene sequence: CDR1 SGHVS, CDR2 FQNEAQ. CDR3 length equals 16 residues.

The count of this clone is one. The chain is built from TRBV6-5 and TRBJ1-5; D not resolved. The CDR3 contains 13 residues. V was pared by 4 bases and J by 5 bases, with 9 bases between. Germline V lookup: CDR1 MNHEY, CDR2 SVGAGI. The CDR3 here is CASSLEGDQPQHF. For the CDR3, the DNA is TGTGCCAGCAGTTTGGAAGGAGATCAGCCCCAGCATTTT.

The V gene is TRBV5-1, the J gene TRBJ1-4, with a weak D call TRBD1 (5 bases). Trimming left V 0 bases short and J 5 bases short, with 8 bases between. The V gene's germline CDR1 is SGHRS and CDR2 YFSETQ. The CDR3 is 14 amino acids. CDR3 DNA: TGCGCCAGCAGCTTGGGGACACCCAATGAAAAACTGTTTTTT. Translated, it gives CASSLGTPNEKLFF.

The CDR3 DNA is TGTGCCAGCAGCTTACATACGGGGGGATTTAATACGCAGTATTTT. It yields the protein CASSLHTGGFNTQYF. The chain combines TRBV11-2 with TRBJ2-3; 7 bases line up with TRBD2. The V gene end was trimmed by 2 bases and the J gene end by 7 bases; junction bases not matched to a gene: 9. The CDR3 runs to 15 residues. CDR1 is SGHAT, CDR2 FQNNGV, per germline.

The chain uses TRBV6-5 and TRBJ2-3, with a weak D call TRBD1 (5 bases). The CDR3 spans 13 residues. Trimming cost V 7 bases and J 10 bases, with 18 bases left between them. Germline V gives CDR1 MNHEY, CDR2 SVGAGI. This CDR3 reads CASMLDVTGAQYF. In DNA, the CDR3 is TGTGCCAGCATGTTGGATGTTACAGGTGCGCAGTATTTT.

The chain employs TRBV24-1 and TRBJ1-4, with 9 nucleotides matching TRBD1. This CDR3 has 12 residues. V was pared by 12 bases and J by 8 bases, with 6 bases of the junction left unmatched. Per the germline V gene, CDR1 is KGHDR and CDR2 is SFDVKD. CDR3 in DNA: TGTGCCGCTCGGGACAGGGACGAAAAACTGTTTTTT. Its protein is CAARDRDEKLFF.

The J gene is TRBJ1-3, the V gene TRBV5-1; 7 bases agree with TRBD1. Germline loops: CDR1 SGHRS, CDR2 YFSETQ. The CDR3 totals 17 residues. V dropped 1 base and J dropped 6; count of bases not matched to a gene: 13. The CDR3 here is CASSLMTASGGENTIYF. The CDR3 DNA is TGCGCCAGCAGCTTGATGACCGCGTCAGGGGGAGAAAACACCATATATTTT.

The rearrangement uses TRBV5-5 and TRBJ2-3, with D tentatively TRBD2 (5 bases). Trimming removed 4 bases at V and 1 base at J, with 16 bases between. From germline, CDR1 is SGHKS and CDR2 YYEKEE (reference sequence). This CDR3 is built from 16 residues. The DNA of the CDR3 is TGTGCCAGCAGCCCAGGCCTAGCCTCACGCACAGATACGCAGTATTTT. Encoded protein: CASSPGLASRTDTQYF.

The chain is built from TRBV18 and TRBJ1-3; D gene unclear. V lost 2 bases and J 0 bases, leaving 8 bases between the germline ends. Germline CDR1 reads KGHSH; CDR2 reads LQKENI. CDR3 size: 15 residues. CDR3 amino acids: CASSPAGYSGNTIYF. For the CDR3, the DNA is TGTGCCAGCTCACCAGCCGGGTACTCTGGAAACACCATATATTTT.